The 26 T cell receptor beta chains presented below share a single source sample, sequenced in a study of T cells in Graves' hyperthyroidism and ophthalmopathy. RNA transcripts gave rise to amplified TCR beta CDR3 regions. A first-round RT-PCR of the TCR CDR3 used the HTBI primer set. TCRdb re-called the multiplex PCR reads through MiXCR, storing one row per CDR3 protein. This table has roughly 800,000 distinct CDR3 sequences, over 35% appearing once. The sample comprised blood. All receptors come from a man between 18 and 35 years old with Graves' hyperthyroidism.

Details on this clonotype: Given a much more abundant clone one base away, this may be a read error. The CDR3 DNA reads as TGCGGTGTTTACTCGGGGAACACTGAAGCTTTCTTT. Its translation: CGVYSGNTEAFF. The chain carries TRBV20-1 and TRBJ1-1; D uncertain. This CDR3 is 12 amino acids long. Germline-derived CDR1 and CDR2 are DFQATT and SNEGSKA (reference sequence).

This clonotype was counted only a few times. The genes are TRBV4-1 and TRBJ2-7, with 9 bases identical to TRBD1. The germline V gene has CDR1 MGHRA and CDR2 YSYEKL. V gave up 4 bases and J gave up 12 bases; unmatched junction bases: 7. CDR3 length: 12 amino acids. DNA for the CDR3: TGCGCCAGCAGCCCCGGGACAGGGAGTCTGTACTTC. This gives the protein CASSPGTGSLYF.

This clonotype was seen only a few times. The V call is TRBV14, the J call TRBJ2-7; D might be TRBD2 (5 bases). CDR3 length: 14 amino acids. Per germline, CDR1 SGHDN and CDR2 FVKESK. The V end lost 3 bases, the J end lost 7 bases, and 16 bases lay between the germline ends. CDR3 loop: CASSHPAAGKEQYF. The CDR3 bases are TGTGCCAGCAGCCACCCCGCGGCGGGTAAAGAGCAGTACTTC.

This clonotype has a count of ten or more. The chain has TRBV2 and TRBJ1-4; no firm D call. The V end was cut by 6 bases, the J end by 2 bases, with 4 bases between. The germline CDR1 and CDR2 sequences are SNHLY and FYNNEI. This CDR3 contains 12 residues. The CDR3 nucleotides read TGTGCCAGCAGGGGGACTAATGAAAAACTGTTTTTT. It translates to CASRGTNEKLFF.

This rearrangement joins TRBV29-1 to TRBJ1-2; D remains ambiguous. CDR1 and CDR2 (germline): SQVTM, ANQGSEA. The CDR3 covers 12 residues. V lost 3 bases and J 4 bases, leaving 9 bases between the germline ends. The CDR3 loop is CSVDWAGYGYTF. The CDR3 DNA follows: TGCAGCGTTGACTGGGCCGGCTATGGCTACACCTTC.

The rearrangement joins TRBV7-2 to TRBJ1-2; 9 positions match TRBD1. Germline V gene data show CDR1 as SGHTA and CDR2 as FQGNSA. This CDR3 region has 15 residues. V lost 5 bases to trimming and J lost 4 bases; unmatched junction nucleotides: 8. This CDR3 is CASSTWDRATYGYTF. The CDR3 coding sequence is TGTGCCAGCAGCACCTGGGACAGGGCCACCTATGGCTACACCTTC.

In this sample, this clonotype turned up a few times. In nucleotides, the CDR3 is TGTGCCAGTAAGCATCCAGGCTCCTCTGGAAACACCATATATTTT. This codes for CASKHPGSSGNTIYF. This chain links TRBV19 with TRBJ1-3; D unclear. The length of the CDR3 is 15 residues. Trimming removed 7 bases from V and 0 bases from J, with 13 bases in between. Germline V CDR1 and CDR2: LNHDA, SQIVND (reference sequence).

This clonotype was seen many times. The chain couples TRBV2 to TRBJ2-5; D not certain. The CDR3 runs to 15 residues. Looked up from germline, CDR1 is SNHLY and CDR2 is FYNNEI. With 6 bases removed from V and 2 bases from J, the gap between germline ends came to 16 bases. Written as DNA, the CDR3 is TGTGCCAGCAGCGGATGGTCCAGCCCACAAGAGACCCAGTACTTC. It specifies CASSGWSSPQETQYF. Full variable domain (outside the CDR3, taken from reference TRBV2 and TRBJ2-5): EPEVTQTPSHQVTQMGQEVILRCVPISNHLYFYWYRQILGQKVEFLVSFYNNEISEKSEIFDDQFSVERPDGSNFTLKIRSTKLEDSAMYFCASSGWSSPQETQYFGPGTRLLVL.

Worth noting for this clonotype: Germline is not matched at one junction end, which may reflect a read error. The V call is TRBV7-3, the J call TRBJ1-4, with 9 nucleotides matching TRBD1. The CDR3 contains 15 residues. The germline gives CDR1 SGHTA, CDR2 FQGTGA. CDR3 in DNA: TGCGCCAGCGGGGGACAGGGTGGTTTTAAGGAAAAACTGTTTTTT. This encodes CASGGQGGFKEKLFF. The whole variable domain, remainder taken from reference TRBV7-3 and TRBJ1-4, is GAGVSQTPSNKVTEKGKYVELRCDPISGHTALYWYRQSLGQGPEFLIYFQGTGAADDSGLPNDRFFAVRPEGSVSTLKIQRTERGDSAVYLCASGGQGGFKEKLFFGSGTQLSVL.

This clonotype was seen a few times. The chain employs TRBV7-6 and TRBJ2-7, with D perhaps matching TRBD1 (6 bases). The CDR3 runs 13 residues. Germline V CDR1 and CDR2: SGHVS, FNYEAQ. Trimming shortened V by 2 bases and J by 6 bases, and 11 bases separated the two germline ends. CDR3 protein: CASSLQGNPEQYF. DNA for the CDR3: TGTGCCAGCAGCTTACAGGGGAATCCCGAGCAGTACTTC.

This clonotype has more than one count but fewer than ten. The chain is built from TRBV10-3 and TRBJ2-7; 9 bases fit TRBD2. There are 15 residues in the CDR3. J gave up 3 bases and V 10 bases, and 13 bases lay outside the gene matches. CDR1 ENHRY and CDR2 SYGVKD come from the germline V gene. In DNA, the CDR3 is TGTGCCAGCAGCGGCCATAGCGGGAGTGGCTACGAGCAGTACTTC. Residues: CASSGHSGSGYEQYF.

The J gene is TRBJ1-1, the V gene TRBV10-3; 10 bases fit TRBD1. Germline V gene lookup returns CDR1 ENHRY and CDR2 SYGVKD. This CDR3 is 15 amino acids long. V was pared by 3 bases and J by 5 bases, with 6 bases of the junction left unmatched. The CDR3: CAISERDRGGTEAFF. The CDR3 DNA reads TGTGCCATCAGTGAAAGGGACAGGGGCGGGACTGAAGCTTTCTTT.

V gene TRBV7-2 combines with J gene TRBJ1-5; D is unresolved. The CDR3 is 12 residues long. V lost 10 bases, J lost 1 base, and 8 bases lay in between. Germline V gene data show CDR1 as SGHTA and CDR2 as FQGNSA. CDR3 loop: CAIRQSNQPQHF. The CDR3 DNA reads TGTGCCATCCGGCAGAGCAATCAGCCCCAGCATTTT. Drawing the rest from reference TRBV7-2 and TRBJ1-5, the complete variable domain is GAGVSQSPSNKVTEKGKDVELRCDPISGHTALYWYRQSLGQGLEFLIYFQGNSAPDKSGLPSDRFSAERTGGSVSTLTIQRTQQEDSAVYLCAIRQSNQPQHFGDGTRLSIL.

The chain joins TRBV2 to TRBJ1-5; D not certain. V lost 5 bases and J lost 6, with 17 bases in between. The CDR3 length is 15 residues. Per the germline V gene, CDR1 is SNHLY and CDR2 is FYNNEI. The CDR3 DNA sequence: TGTGCCAGCAGTAACTTTCGTGATGCGCGTCAGCCCCAGCATTTT. Translating gives CASSNFRDARQPQHF.

This chain links TRBV19 with TRBJ1-1; the match to TRBD1 covers 7 bases. Per germline, CDR1 LNHDA and CDR2 SQIVND (reference sequence). V was clipped by 10 bases and J by 2 bases; unmatched bases: 10. The CDR3 is 14 amino acids. CDR3 region: CATKRTGDNTEAFF. DNA of the CDR3: TGTGCCACTAAGAGAACAGGGGACAACACTGAAGCTTTCTTT.

The gene calls are TRBV9 and TRBJ1-1, with D maybe TRBD1 (6 bases). Germline CDR1 reads SGDLS; CDR2 reads YYNGEE. V was shortened by 4 bases and J by 6 bases, with 13 bases between the two germline ends. There are 13 residues in the CDR3. The CDR3 coding sequence is TGTGCCAGCAGCCCCCGGACAGTCTCTGAAGCTTTCTTT. This codes for CASSPRTVSEAFF.

The V gene is TRBV9, the J gene TRBJ2-2; D is possibly TRBD2 (5 bases). Germline V gene sequence: CDR1 SGDLS, CDR2 YYNGEE. The CDR3 runs 15 residues. V lost 0 bases to trimming and J lost 8 bases, with 14 bases between them. CDR3 DNA sequence: TGTGCCAGCAGCGTAGAGGCCAATCGGGGAGGGGAGCTGTTTTTT. Translation gives CASSVEANRGGELFF.

This clonotype was observed many times. The rearrangement joins TRBV7-2 to TRBJ2-5, with TRBD2 as a possible D gene (5 bases). The V end lost 3 bases, the J end lost 5 bases, and 13 bases lay between the germline ends. The CDR3 sequence is 14 residues long. The V gene's germline CDR1 is SGHTA and CDR2 FQGNSA. CDR3 sequence reads: CASSLQAVGETQYF. In nucleotides, the CDR3 is TGTGCCAGCAGCTTGCAAGCGGTCGGGGAGACCCAGTACTTC.

This clonotype appeared many times. V gene TRBV10-2 combines with J gene TRBJ2-5; either TRBD1 or TRBD2 may fit D (5 bases each). CDR1 is WSHSY, CDR2 SAAADI, per germline. Trimming shortened V by 4 bases and J by 1 base, and 13 bases separated the two germline ends. This CDR3 comprises 15 residues. The CDR3 bases are TGCGCCAGCAGTGGAAGTCGAGGGGCCCAAGAGACCCAGTACTTC. Translated: CASSGSRGAQETQYF.

This clonotype was recorded many times. The chain recombines TRBV5-1 with TRBJ2-7; 8 nucleotides align to TRBD1. The junction had 6 bases not matched to a gene; V was cut back by 4 bases and J by 3 bases. The CDR3 spans 14 residues. Germline CDR1 and CDR2: SGHRS and YFSETQ. This CDR3 reads CASSAGDRHYEQYF. The DNA for the CDR3 is TGCGCCAGCAGCGCCGGGGACAGGCACTACGAGCAGTACTTC.

Remarks on this clonotype: The junction does not match germline at one end; this may be a read error. The rearrangement uses TRBV10-3 and TRBJ1-1; TRBD1 might be the D (6 bases). The V gene's germline CDR1 is ENHRY and CDR2 SYGVKD. This CDR3 is 15 amino acids long. DNA of the CDR3: TGTGCCATCGGTGAGGGGGGACGGATGAACACTGAAGCTTTCTTT. Translation gives CAIGEGGRMNTEAFF.

This clonotype was counted once. The rearrangement links TRBV7-9 to TRBJ2-7; 7 nucleotides agree with TRBD1. CDR3 length equals 13 residues. V dropped 5 bases and J dropped 5; count of bases not matched to a gene: 6. Germline CDR1 SEHNR, CDR2 FQNEAQ (reference sequence). The CDR3 region is CASSLYGTDEQYF. The CDR3 region has the DNA TGTGCCAGCAGCCTCTATGGGACAGACGAGCAGTACTTC.

V and J are TRBV20-1 and TRBJ2-7, with 7 bases matching TRBD2. This CDR3 spans 16 amino acids. V shed 0 bases and J 0 bases; nucleotides not matched to a gene: 8. From germline, CDR1 is DFQATT and CDR2 SNEGSKA (reference sequence). CDR3 residues: CSARDPPAGRSYEQYF. CDR3 coding DNA: TGCAGTGCTAGAGATCCCCCAGCGGGGCGCTCCTACGAGCAGTACTTC.

This clonotype was counted between two and nine times. The V call is TRBV7-2, the J call TRBJ2-2; tentatively, D is TRBD2 (6 bases). Trimming removed 9 bases from V and 0 bases from J, with 14 bases in between. The CDR3 length is 15 residues. The germline gives CDR1 SGHTA, CDR2 FQGNSA. This CDR3 reads CASMAGNANTGELFF. The CDR3 DNA reads as TGTGCCAGTATGGCGGGAAACGCGAACACCGGGGAGCTGTTTTTT.

V gene TRBV5-1 combines with J gene TRBJ2-2, with 12 bases fitting TRBD2. J was trimmed by 1 base and V by 0 bases; bases with no gene match: 4. In germline, CDR1 is SGHRS, CDR2 YFSETQ. CDR3 length: 18 amino acids. In nucleotides, the CDR3 is TGCGCCAGCAGCTTGGCCCTGACTAGCGGGGGGAACACCGGGGAGCTGTTTTTT. Protein sequence: CASSLALTSGGNTGELFF.

This clonotype appeared once. At one end, the junction sequence differs from germline, possibly due to a read error. The chain has TRBV2 and TRBJ2-7, with 8 bases that match TRBD1. CDR3 size: 12 residues. Germline V gene sequence: CDR1 SNHLY, CDR2 FYNNEI. CDR3 sequence (DNA): TGTGCCAGCAGCGTCGACAGGGGCGAGCAGTGCTTC. It translates to CASSVDRGEQCF.